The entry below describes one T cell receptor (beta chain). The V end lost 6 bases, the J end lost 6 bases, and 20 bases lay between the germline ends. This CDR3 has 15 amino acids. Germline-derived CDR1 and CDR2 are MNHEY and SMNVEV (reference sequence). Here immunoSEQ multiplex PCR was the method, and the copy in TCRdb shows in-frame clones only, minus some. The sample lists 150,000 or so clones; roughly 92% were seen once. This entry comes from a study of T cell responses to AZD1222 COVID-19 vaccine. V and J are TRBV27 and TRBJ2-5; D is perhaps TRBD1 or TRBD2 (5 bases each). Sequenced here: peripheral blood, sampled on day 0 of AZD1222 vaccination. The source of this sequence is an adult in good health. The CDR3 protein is CASSQPGPVGKTQYF. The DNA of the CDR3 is TGTGCCAGCAGCCAACCGGGACCGGTTGGGAAGACCCAGTACTTC.